This T cell receptor beta chain originates from a study of blood T cell repertoires in COVID-19. Between the trimmed V and J ends, which lost 2 bases and 5 bases, there was a span of 20 bases. This CDR3 contains 17 residues. Germline CDR1 reads SGHRS; CDR2 reads YFSETQ. Some clones are missing from TCRdb's copy, which holds only in-frame ones; the method was immunoSEQ multiplex PCR. Of just over 95,000 clones detected, more than 75% appear once; the ten largest clones hold approximately 18%. This receptor was taken from a man older than 75 with acute or convalescent COVID-19. The chain has TRBV5-1 and TRBJ2-1, with unresolved D. Material: peripheral blood. CDR3 in DNA: TGCGCCAGCAGCTTTGAACTACGTAAGTCCCCTGACAATGAGCAGTTCTTC. The encoded protein is CASSFELRKSPDNEQFF. Full variable domain (rest looked up from reference TRBV5-1 and TRBJ2-1): KAGVTQTPRYLIKTRGQQVTLSCSPISGHRSVSWYQQTPGQGLQFLFEYFSETQRNKGNFPGRFSGRQFSNSRSEMNVSTLELGDSALYLCASSFELRKSPDNEQFFGPGTRLTVL.